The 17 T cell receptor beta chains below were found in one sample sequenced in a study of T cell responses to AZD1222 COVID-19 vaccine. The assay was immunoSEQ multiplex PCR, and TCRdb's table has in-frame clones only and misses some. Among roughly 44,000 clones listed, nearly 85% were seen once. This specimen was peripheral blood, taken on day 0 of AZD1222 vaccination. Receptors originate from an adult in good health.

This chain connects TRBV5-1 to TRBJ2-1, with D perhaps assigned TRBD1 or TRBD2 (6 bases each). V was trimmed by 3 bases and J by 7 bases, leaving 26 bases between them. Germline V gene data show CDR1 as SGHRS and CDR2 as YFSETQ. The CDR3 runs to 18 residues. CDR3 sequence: CASSWGLNGGPWGNEQFF. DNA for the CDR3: TGCGCCAGCAGCTGGGGGCTTAATGGGGGGCCGTGGGGGAATGAGCAGTTCTTC.

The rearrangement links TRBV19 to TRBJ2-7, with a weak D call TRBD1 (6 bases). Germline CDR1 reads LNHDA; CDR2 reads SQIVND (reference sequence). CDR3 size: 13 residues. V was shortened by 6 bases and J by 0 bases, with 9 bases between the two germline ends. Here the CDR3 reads CASSPTGSYEQYF. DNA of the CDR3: TGTGCCAGTAGCCCGACAGGCTCCTACGAGCAGTACTTC.

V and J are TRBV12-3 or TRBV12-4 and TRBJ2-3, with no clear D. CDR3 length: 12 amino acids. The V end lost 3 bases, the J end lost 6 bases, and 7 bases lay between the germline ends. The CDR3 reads CASSFPADTQYF. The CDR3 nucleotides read TGTGCCAGCAGTTTCCCCGCGGATACGCAGTATTTT.

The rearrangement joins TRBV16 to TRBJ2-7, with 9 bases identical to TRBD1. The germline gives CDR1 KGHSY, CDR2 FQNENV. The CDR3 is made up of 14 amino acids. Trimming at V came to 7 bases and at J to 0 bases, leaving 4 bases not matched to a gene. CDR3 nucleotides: TGTGCCAGCATCTCGACAGGGGGCTCCTACGAGCAGTACTTC. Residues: CASISTGGSYEQYF.

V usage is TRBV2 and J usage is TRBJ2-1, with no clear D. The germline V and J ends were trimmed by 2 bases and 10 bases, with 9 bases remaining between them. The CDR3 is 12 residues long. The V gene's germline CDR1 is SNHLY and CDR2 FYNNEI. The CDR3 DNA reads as TGTGCCAGCAGTGAATCGGTAGAAGAGCAGTTCTTC. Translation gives CASSESVEEQFF.

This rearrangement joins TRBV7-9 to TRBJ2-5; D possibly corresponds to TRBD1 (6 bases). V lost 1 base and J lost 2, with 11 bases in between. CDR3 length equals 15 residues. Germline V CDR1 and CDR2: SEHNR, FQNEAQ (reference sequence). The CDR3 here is CASSLVRGWQETQYF. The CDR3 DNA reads TGTGCCAGCAGCTTAGTTAGGGGGTGGCAAGAGACCCAGTACTTC.

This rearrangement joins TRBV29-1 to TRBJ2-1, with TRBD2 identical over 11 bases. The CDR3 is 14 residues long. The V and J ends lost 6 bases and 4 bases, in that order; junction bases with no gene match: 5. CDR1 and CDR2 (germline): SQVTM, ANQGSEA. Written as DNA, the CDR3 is TGCAGCGTCCTTGGACTAGCGGGTTACAATGAGCAGTTCTTC. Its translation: CSVLGLAGYNEQFF.

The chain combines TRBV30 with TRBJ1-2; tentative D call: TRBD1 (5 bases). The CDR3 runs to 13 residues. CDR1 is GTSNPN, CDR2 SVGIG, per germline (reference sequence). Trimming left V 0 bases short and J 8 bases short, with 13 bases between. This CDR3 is CAWSVLGAGGYTF. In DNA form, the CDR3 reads TGTGCCTGGAGTGTACTAGGGGCTGGGGGCTACACCTTC.

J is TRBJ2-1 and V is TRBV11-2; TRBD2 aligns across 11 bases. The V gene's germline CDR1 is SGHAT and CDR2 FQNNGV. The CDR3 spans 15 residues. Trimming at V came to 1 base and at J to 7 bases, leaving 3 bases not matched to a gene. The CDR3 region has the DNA TGTGCCAGCAGCTTAGGACTAGCGGGGCTTAATGAGCAGTTCTTC. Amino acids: CASSLGLAGLNEQFF.

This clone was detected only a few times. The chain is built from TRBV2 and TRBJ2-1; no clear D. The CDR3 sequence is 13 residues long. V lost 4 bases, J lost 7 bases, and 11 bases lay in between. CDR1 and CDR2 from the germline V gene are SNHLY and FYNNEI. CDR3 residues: CASSAFDRNEQFF. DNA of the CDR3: TGTGCCAGCAGTGCGTTCGACCGGAATGAGCAGTTCTTC.

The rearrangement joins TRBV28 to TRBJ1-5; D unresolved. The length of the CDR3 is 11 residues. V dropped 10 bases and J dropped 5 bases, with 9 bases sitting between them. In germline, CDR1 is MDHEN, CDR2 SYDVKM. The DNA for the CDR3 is TGTGCCACCTCGTCGGATCAGCCCCAGCATTTT. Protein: CATSSDQPQHF. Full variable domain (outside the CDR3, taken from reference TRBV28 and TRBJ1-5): DVKVTQSSRYLVKRTGEKVFLECVQDMDHENMFWYRQDPGLGLRLIYFSYDVKMKEKGDIPEGYSVSREKKERFSLILESASTNQTSMYLCATSSDQPQHFGDGTRLSIL.

The CDR3 sequence is CASRRGGNTEAFF. The DNA of the CDR3 is TGTGCCAGCAGACGGGGGGGGAACACTGAAGCTTTCTTT. This chain uses TRBV6-5 with TRBJ1-1, with a tentative D call TRBD1 (5 bases). Looked up from germline, CDR1 is MNHEY and CDR2 is SVGAGI. The CDR3 is made up of 13 amino acids. Trimming took off 6 bases at V and 1 base at J, with 9 bases between the two ends.

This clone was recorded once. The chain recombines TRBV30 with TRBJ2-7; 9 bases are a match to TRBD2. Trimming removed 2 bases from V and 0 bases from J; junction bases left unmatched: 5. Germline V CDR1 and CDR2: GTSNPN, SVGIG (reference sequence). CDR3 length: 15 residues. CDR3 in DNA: TGTGCCTGGAGTCCCCCGACTAGCGGCTCCTACGAGCAGTACTTC. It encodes CAWSPPTSGSYEQYF.

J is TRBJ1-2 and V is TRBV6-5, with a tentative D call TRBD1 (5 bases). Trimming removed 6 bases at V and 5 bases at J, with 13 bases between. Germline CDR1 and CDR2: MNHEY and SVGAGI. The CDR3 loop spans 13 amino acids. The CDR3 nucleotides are TGTGCCAGCAGCACTAGCAGGGAGTATGGCTACACCTTC. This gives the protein CASSTSREYGYTF.

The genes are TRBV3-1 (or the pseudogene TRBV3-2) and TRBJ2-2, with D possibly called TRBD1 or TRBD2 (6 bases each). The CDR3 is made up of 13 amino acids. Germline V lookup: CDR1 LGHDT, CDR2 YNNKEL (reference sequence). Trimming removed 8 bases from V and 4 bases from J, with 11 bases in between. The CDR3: CASSGGGTGELFF. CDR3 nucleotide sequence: TGTGCCAGCTCTGGAGGGGGCACCGGGGAGCTGTTTTTT.

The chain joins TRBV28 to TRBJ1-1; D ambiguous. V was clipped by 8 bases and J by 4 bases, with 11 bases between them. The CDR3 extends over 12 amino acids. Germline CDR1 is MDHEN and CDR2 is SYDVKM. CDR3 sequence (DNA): TGTGCCAGCGACGACGGGAGCACTGAAGCTTTCTTT. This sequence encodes CASDDGSTEAFF.

Here the CDR3 DNA reads TGTGCCAGCAGCCAAACCGGGACCCACAATGAGCAGTTCTTC. This gives the protein CASSQTGTHNEQFF. The V and J genes are TRBV3-1 (or the pseudogene TRBV3-2) and TRBJ2-1; D could derive from TRBD1 or TRBD2 (5 bases each). The CDR3 loop spans 14 amino acids. The V gene's germline CDR1 is LGHDT and CDR2 YNNKEL (reference sequence). V was shortened by 2 bases and J by 5 bases, with 10 bases between the two germline ends.